The sequence of this TCR beta chain was determined in a study of early T cells in non-severe SARS-CoV-2 infection. Unique molecular identifiers tagged individual cDNA molecules. TCRdb independently ran MiXCR on the 5' RACE reads; one entry per CDR3 protein. Of tens of thousands of distinct CDR3 sequences listed, about 6.5% are singletons. CDR1 is MNHEY and CDR2 is SMNVEV in the germline V gene (reference sequence). With 3 bases removed from V and 7 bases from J, the gap between germline ends came to 6 bases. CDR3 length: 12 amino acids. The sequence was collected from an adult who was a healthcare worker with PCR-confirmed SARS-CoV-2 infection or an uninfected control (not recorded which). V is TRBV27 and J is TRBJ2-2; D gene unclear. The starting material was whole blood, obtained at baseline. The CDR3, as DNA: TGTGCCAGCAGTTTTGGGGTCGGGGAGCTGTTTTTT. It specifies CASSFGVGELFF.